This T cell receptor (beta chain) stems from a study of chemoradiotherapy in HPV16-positive cancers. Study-level points and caveats: Candidate HPV-specific clones and E7-related TCR motifs grew in tumor during treatment.

A word on this clone: Its matching antigen is unknown.

Assay used: immunoSEQ multiplex PCR; TCRdb lists only in-frame clones, some missing. The sample has 55,000 to 85,000 clones; more than 70% are singletons. The CDR3 is 13 amino acids. Looked up from germline, CDR1 is MDHEN and CDR2 is SYDVKM. Trimming stripped 2 bases from V and 5 bases from J, with 9 bases between. V and J are TRBV28 and TRBJ1-2, with D unresolved. This sequence originates from a human donor with HPV-associated anogenital cancer. This specimen consisted of blood, obtained from a patient who underwent chemoradiotherapy. CDR3 protein: CASSLGVRYGYTF. CDR3 nucleotide sequence: TGTGCCAGCAGTTTAGGTGTGAGGTATGGCTACACCTTC.